This T cell receptor beta chain was found in a study of shared clonotypes between healthy human individuals. Points from the study as a whole: The four-donor shared clonotypes exceeded non-shared clonotypes in generation probability, with non-shared ones scoring lower. Between several donors, naive CD4 clonotypes were shared at a level of about 5%.

CDR3 length: 16 residues. Unmatched junction bases numbered 7, after V lost 6 bases and J lost 0 bases. Germline lookup yields CDR1 KGHSH and CDR2 LQKENI. Only Caucasian adults living in Nashville, Tennessee served as donors. Repertoires were generated with immunoSEQ multiplex PCR, while TCRdb's copy carries only in-frame clones and drops some. The data contain 2 million to 2.5 million clones, more than 85% of them singletons. For this clone: Its specificity is unknown.

The J gene is TRBJ2-2, the V gene TRBV18, with TRBD2 matching over 7 bases. The receptor comes from a man between 18 and 35 years old in good health. Some clones in this sample may be carry-over from other donors' samples. The sequencing input was naive CD4+ T cells from PBMCs. Subset in this sample: CD45RA+ positively selected. Here the CDR3 DNA reads TGTGCCAGCTCCGAAGTCCGGGGGGCGAACACCGGGGAGCTGTTTTTT. Protein product: CASSEVRGANTGELFF. The entire variable domain, with the rest obtained from reference TRBV18 and TRBJ2-2, is as follows: NAGVMQNPRHLVRRRGQEARLRCSPMKGHSHVYWYRQLPEEGLKFMVYLQKENIIDESGMPKERFSAEFPKEGPSILRIQQVVRGDSAAYFCASSEVRGANTGELFFGEGSRLTVL.